This passage covers 6 T cell receptor beta chains from one sample sequenced in a study of blood T cell repertoires in COVID-19. Measured with immunoSEQ multiplex PCR; TCRdb has only the in-frame clones, and not every one. The data contain 120,000 or so clones, less than 85% of them singletons. Material for sequencing was peripheral blood. All receptors derive from a woman of 80 years or more with acute or convalescent COVID-19.

The chain carries TRBV12-3 or TRBV12-4 and TRBJ1-2, with D unresolved. The CDR3 covers 13 residues. The V end was cut by 8 bases, the J end by 4 bases, with 14 bases between. The DNA for the CDR3 is TGTGCCAGCGCTCTAGGTCCTATCTATGGCTACACCTTC. This gives the protein CASALGPIYGYTF.

The J gene is TRBJ1-2, the V gene TRBV28; D uncertain. This CDR3 is built from 15 residues. Germline values: CDR1 MDHEN, CDR2 SYDVKM. V was cut by 6 bases and J by 2 bases, with 16 bases left in between. CDR3 DNA sequence: TGTGCCAGCAGACCCATAGGACTGACAAACTATGGCTACACCTTC. The encoded protein is CASRPIGLTNYGYTF.

The chain is built from TRBV27 and TRBJ2-4; 10 positions match TRBD2. The CDR3 runs to 15 residues. V was clipped by 2 bases and J by 5 bases; unmatched bases: 3. Per the germline V gene, CDR1 is MNHEY and CDR2 is SMNVEV (reference sequence). The CDR3 reads CASSLLAGAENIQYF. The CDR3 DNA follows: TGTGCCAGCAGTTTACTAGCGGGGGCAGAAAACATTCAGTACTTC.

The V call is TRBV28, the J call TRBJ1-2; no reliable D call. This CDR3 contains 17 residues. Germline V lookup: CDR1 MDHEN, CDR2 SYDVKM. V was pared by 7 bases and J by 1 base, with 22 bases between. The CDR3: CASTPPPSPARNYGYTF. The CDR3 DNA is TGTGCCAGCACCCCGCCCCCAAGTCCCGCGCGTAACTATGGCTACACCTTC.

This sequence joins TRBV10-1 and TRBJ1-3; D gene uncertain. CDR3 length equals 15 residues. Germline V gene data show CDR1 as WNHNN and CDR2 as SYGVQD (reference sequence). V gave up 3 bases and J gave up 0 bases, with 9 bases separating them. The CDR3 here is CASSEAGSSGNTIYF. In nucleotides, the CDR3 is TGCGCCAGCAGTGAAGCGGGGAGCTCTGGAAACACCATATATTTT.

CDR3 in amino acids: CASSPEGYNEQFF. CDR3 DNA: TGTGCCAGCAGCCCCGAGGGATACAATGAGCAGTTCTTC. V and J are TRBV2 and TRBJ2-1; D is possibly TRBD2 (5 bases). Germline CDR1 is SNHLY and CDR2 is FYNNEI. The V gene lost 6 bases and the J gene lost 4 bases, with 10 bases spanning the gap. This CDR3 spans 13 amino acids.